This T cell receptor (beta chain) was identified during a study of blood T cells in healthy people across ages. This CDR3 has 14 residues. The J segment lost 4 bases and the V segment lost 6 bases, leaving 10 bases of the junction unmatched. Germline assignment: CDR1 DFQATT and CDR2 SNEGSKA (reference sequence). This clonotype was detected a few times. Isolation yielded PBMCs, at least 6.5 million per sample, in every case. Sample-barcoded 5' priming and a J-beta primer mix drove a second PCR of roughly 6 to 12 cycles. The authors tagged each cDNA molecule using a template-switch adaptor with 12 random nucleotides. A single record per CDR3 protein comes from TCRdb applying MiXCR to the 5' RACE reads. Seen here are roughly 550,000 distinct CDR3 sequences, less than 25% observed once, and the top ten hold under 9%. The same sample was also studied in work on T cells of mothers and their children. That study reports: Nine systemically healthy Caucasian donors: three mothers, six children.

This receptor was taken from a boy aged 5 to 17 in good health. The chain employs TRBV20-1 and TRBJ2-7; 9 nucleotides agree with TRBD2. Sequencing input: blood. The CDR3 region is CSAPGLANNYEQYF. DNA for the CDR3: TGCAGTGCCCCCGGACTAGCGAACAATTACGAGCAGTACTTC.